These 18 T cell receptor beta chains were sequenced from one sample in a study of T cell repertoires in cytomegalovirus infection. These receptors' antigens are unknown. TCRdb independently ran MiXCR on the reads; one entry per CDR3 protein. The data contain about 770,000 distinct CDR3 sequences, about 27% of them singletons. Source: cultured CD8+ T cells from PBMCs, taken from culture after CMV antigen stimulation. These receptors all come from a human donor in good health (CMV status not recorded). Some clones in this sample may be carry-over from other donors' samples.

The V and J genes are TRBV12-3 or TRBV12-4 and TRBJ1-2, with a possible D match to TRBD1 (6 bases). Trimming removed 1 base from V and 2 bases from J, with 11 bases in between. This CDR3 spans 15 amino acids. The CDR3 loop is CASSLVTRGNYGYTF. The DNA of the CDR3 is TGTGCCAGCAGTTTAGTTACCAGGGGAAACTATGGCTACACCTTC.

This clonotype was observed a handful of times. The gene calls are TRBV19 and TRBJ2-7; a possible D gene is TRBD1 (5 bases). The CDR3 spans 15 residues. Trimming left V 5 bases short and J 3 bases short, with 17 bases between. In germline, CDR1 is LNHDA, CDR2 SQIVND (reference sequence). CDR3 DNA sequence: TGTGCCAGTAGTGTAGGGGAACCGGGCGTCTACGAGCAGTACTTC. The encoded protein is CASSVGEPGVYEQYF.

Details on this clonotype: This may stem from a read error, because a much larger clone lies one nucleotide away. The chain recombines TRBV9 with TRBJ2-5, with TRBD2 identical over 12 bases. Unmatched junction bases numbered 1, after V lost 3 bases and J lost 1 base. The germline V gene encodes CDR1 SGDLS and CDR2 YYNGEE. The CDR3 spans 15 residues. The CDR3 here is CASSASGGAQETQYF. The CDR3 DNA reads TGTGCCAGCAGCGCTAGCGGGGGGGCCCAAGAGACCCAGTACTTC.

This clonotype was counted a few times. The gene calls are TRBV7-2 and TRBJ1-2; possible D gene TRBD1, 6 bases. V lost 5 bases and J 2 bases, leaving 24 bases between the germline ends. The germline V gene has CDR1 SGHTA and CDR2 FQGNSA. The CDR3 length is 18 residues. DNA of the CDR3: TGTGCCAGCAGCGGATGGGACAACAGAAAAACCCTCAACTATGGCTACACCTTC. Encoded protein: CASSGWDNRKTLNYGYTF. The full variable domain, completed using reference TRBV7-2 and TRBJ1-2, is GAGVSQSPSNKVTEKGKDVELRCDPISGHTALYWYRQSLGQGLEFLIYFQGNSAPDKSGLPSDRFSAERTGGSVSTLTIQRTQQEDSAVYLCASSGWDNRKTLNYGYTFGSGTRLTVV.

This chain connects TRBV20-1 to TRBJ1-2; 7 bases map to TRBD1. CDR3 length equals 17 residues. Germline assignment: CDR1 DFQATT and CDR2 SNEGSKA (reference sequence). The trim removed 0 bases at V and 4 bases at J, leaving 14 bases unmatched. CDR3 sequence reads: CSARDLNGTAFLYGYTF. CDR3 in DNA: TGCAGTGCTAGAGATCTGAATGGGACAGCTTTTCTCTATGGCTACACCTTC.

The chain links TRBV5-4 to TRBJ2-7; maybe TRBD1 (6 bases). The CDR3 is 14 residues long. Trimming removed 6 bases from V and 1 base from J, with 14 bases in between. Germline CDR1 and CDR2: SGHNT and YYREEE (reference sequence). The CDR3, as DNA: TGTGCCAGCATGGGGGCGGCCGATTCCTACGAGCAGTACTTC. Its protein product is CASMGAADSYEQYF.

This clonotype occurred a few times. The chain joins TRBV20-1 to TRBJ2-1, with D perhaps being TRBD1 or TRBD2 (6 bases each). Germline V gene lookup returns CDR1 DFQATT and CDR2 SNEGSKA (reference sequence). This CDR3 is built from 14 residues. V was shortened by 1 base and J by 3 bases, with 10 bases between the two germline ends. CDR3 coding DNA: TGCAGTGCTAGAGGGAGGGGGGTCTACAATGAGCAGTTCTTC. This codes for CSARGRGVYNEQFF.

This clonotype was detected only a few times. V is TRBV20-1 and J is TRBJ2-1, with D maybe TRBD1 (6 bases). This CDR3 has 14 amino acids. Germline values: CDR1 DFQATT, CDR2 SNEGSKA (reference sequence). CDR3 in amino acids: CSQIPDRYYNEQFF. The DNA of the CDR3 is TGCAGCCAAATTCCGGACAGATATTACAATGAGCAGTTCTTC.

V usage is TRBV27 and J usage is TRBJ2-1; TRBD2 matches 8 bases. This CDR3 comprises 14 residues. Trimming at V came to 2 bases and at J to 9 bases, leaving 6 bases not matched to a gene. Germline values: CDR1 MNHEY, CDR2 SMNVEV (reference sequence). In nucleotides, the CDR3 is TGTGCCAGCAGTTTACGGCGCGCGGGGGGTGAGCAGTTCTTC. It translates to CASSLRRAGGEQFF.

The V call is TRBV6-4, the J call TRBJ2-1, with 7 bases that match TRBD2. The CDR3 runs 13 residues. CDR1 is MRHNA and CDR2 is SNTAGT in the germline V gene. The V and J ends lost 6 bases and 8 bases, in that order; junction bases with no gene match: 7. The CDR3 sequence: CASSPSGVHEQFF. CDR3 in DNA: TGTGCCAGCAGCCCCAGCGGGGTTCATGAGCAGTTCTTC.

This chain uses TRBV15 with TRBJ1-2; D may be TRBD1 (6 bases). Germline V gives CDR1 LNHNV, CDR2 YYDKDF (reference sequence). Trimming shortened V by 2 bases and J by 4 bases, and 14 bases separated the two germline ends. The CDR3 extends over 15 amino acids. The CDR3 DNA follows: TGTGCCACCAGCAGATCCCGACAGGCGGCCTATGGCTACACCTTC. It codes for CATSRSRQAAYGYTF. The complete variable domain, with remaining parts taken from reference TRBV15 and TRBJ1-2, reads DAMVIQNPRYQVTQFGKPVTLSCSQTLNHNVMYWYQQKSSQAPKLLFHYYDKDFNNEADTPDNFQSRRPNTSFCFLDIRSPGLGDTAMYLCATSRSRQAAYGYTFGSGTRLTVV.

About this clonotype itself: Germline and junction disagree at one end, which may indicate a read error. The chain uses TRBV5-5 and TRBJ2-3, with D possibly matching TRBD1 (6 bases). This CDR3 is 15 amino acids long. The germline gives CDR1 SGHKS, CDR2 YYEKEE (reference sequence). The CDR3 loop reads CASTLETGRPDTQYF. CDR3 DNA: TGTGCCAGCACCTTGGAGACAGGAAGGCCAGATACGCAGTATTTT.

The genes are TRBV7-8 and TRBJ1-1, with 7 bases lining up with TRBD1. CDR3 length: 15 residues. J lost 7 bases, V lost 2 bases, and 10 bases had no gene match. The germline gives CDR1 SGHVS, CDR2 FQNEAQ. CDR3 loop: CASSLRGREIIEAFF. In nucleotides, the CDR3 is TGTGCCAGCAGCTTAAGGGGGCGCGAGATTATTGAAGCTTTCTTT.

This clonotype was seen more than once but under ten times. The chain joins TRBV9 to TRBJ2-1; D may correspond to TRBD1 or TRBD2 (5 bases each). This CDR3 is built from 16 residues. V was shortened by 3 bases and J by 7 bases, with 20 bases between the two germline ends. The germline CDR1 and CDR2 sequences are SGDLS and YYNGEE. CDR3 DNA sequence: TGTGCCAGCAGCGGAGGACTGATAACCGGACAAAATGAGCAGTTCTTC. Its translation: CASSGGLITGQNEQFF.

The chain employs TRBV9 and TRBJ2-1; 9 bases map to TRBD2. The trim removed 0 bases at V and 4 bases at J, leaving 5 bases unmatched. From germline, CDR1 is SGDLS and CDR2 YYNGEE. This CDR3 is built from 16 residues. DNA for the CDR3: TGTGCCAGCAGCGTAGACCAGCGGGGGGAATACAATGAGCAGTTCTTC. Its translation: CASSVDQRGEYNEQFF.

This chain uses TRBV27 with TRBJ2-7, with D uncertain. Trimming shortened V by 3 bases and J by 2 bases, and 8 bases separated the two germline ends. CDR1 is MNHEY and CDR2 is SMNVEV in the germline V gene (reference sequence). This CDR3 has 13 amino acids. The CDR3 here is CASSFGVTYEQYF. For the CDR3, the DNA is TGTGCCAGCAGTTTTGGGGTCACCTACGAGCAGTACTTC.

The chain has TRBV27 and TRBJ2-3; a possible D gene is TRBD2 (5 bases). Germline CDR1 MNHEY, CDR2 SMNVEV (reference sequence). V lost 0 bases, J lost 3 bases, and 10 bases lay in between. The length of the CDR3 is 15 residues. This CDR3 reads CASSLSSGYTDTQYF. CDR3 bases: TGTGCCAGCAGTTTATCTTCGGGGTATACAGATACGCAGTATTTT.

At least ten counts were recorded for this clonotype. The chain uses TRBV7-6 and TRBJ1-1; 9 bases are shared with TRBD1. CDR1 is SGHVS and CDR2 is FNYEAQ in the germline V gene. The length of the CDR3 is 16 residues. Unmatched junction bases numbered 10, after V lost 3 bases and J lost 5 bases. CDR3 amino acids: CASSFGQGPRGTEAFF. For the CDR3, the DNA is TGTGCCAGCAGCTTTGGACAGGGGCCCAGGGGGACTGAAGCTTTCTTT. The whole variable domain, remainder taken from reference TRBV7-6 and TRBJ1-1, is GAGVSQSPRYKVTKRGQDVALRCDPISGHVSLYWYRQALGQGPEFLTYFNYEAQQDKSGLPNDRFSAERPEGSISTLTIQRTEQRDSAMYRCASSFGQGPRGTEAFFGQGTRLTVV.